This T cell receptor (beta chain) was sequenced for a study of T cell responses to AZD1222 COVID-19 vaccine. Data came from immunoSEQ multiplex PCR; TCRdb stores just in-frame clones and leaves some out. In the table there are about 97,000 clones, roughly 90% of which are singletons. With regard to this clone: Antigen: not known.

Study findings and constraints: Along spike, vaccine-associated CD4 TCRs were found throughout, with dominance at 160-218 and 743-854. Females made up more of the donors, who were largely white British, and clonal diversity may have come out too low.

The germline gives CDR1 SGHVS, CDR2 FNYEAQ. The V end was cut by 2 bases, the J end by 0 bases, with 10 bases between. The CDR3 runs to 15 residues. The sequence came from an adult in good health. The sequenced sample was peripheral blood, obtained on day 0 of AZD1222 vaccination. The chain is built from TRBV7-6 and TRBJ1-2, with a possible D match to TRBD1 (5 bases). The CDR3, as DNA: TGTGCCAGCAGCTTACGGGGGGAGGCTAACTATGGCTACACCTTC. Protein sequence: CASSLRGEANYGYTF.